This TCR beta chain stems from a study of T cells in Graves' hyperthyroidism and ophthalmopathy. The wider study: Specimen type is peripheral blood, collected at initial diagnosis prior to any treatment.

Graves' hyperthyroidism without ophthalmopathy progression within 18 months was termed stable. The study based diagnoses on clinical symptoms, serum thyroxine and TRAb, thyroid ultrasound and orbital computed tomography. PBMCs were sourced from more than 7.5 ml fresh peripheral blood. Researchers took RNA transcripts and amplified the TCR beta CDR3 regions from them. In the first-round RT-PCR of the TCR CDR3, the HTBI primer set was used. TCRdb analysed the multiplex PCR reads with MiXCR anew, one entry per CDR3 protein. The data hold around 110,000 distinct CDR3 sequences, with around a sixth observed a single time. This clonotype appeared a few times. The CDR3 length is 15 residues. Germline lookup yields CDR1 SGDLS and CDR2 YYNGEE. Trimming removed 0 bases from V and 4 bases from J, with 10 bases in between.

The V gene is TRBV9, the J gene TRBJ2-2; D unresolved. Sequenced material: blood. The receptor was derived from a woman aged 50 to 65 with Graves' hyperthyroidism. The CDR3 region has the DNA TGTGCCAGCAGCGTAGCGGCAGCAGGCACCGGGGAGCTGTTTTTT. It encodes CASSVAAAGTGELFF.